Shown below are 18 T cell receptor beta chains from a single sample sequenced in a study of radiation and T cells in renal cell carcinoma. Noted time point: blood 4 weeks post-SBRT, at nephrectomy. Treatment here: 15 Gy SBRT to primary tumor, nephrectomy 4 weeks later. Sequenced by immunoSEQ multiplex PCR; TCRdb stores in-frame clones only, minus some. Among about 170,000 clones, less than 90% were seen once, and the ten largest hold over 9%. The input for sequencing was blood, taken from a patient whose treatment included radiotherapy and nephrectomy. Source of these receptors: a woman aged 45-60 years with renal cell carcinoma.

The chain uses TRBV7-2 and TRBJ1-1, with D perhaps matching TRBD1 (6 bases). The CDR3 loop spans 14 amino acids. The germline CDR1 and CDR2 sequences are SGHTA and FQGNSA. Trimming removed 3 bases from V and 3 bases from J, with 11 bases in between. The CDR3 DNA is TGTGCCAGCAGCTTGTTATACAGGGACACTGAAGCTTTCTTT. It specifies CASSLLYRDTEAFF.

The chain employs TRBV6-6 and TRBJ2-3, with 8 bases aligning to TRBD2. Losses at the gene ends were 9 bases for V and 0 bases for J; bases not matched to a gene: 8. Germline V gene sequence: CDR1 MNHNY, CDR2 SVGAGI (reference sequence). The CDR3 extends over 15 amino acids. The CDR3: CASLRLAPSTDTQYF. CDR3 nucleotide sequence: TGTGCCAGTCTCCGACTAGCGCCTAGCACAGATACGCAGTATTTT.

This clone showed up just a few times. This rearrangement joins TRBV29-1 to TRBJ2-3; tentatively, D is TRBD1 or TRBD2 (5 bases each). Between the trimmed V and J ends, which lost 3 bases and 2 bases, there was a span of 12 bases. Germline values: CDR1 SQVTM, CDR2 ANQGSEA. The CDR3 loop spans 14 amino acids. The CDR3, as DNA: TGCAGCGTTGATGGGGCCGGGGTCACAGATACGCAGTATTTT. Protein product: CSVDGAGVTDTQYF.

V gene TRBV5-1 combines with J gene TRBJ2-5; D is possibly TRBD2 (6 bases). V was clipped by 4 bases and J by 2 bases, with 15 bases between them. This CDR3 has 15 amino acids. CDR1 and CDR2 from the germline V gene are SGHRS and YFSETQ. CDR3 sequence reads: CASSLGDSRQETQYF. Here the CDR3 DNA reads TGCGCCAGCAGCCTCGGGGACTCTCGTCAAGAGACCCAGTACTTC. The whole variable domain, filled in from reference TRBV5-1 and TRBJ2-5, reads KAGVTQTPRYLIKTRGQQVTLSCSPISGHRSVSWYQQTPGQGLQFLFEYFSETQRNKGNFPGRFSGRQFSNSRSEMNVSTLELGDSALYLCASSLGDSRQETQYFGPGTRLLVL.

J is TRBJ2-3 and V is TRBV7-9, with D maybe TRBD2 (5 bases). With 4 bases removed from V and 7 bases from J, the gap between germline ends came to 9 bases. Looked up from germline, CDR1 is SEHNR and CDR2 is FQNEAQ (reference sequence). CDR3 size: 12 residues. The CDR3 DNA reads TGTGCCAGCAGCTCGGACTTGAATACGCAGTATTTT. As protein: CASSSDLNTQYF.

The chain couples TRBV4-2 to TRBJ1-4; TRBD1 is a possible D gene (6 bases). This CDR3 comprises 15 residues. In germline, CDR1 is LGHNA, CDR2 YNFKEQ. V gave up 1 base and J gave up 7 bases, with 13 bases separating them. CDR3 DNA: TGTGCCAGCAGCCAAGGGGGGCTCGCTAGTGAAAAACTGTTTTTT. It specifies CASSQGGLASEKLFF.

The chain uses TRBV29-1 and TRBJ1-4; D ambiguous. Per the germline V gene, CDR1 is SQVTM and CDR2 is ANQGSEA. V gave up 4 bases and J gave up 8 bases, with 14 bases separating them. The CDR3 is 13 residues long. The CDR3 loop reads CSVVEILTEKLFF. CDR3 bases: TGCAGCGTTGTGGAGATTCTTACCGAAAAACTGTTTTTT. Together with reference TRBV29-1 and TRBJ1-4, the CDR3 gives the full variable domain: SAVISQKPSRDICQRGTSLTIQCQVDSQVTMMFWYRQQPGQSLTLIATANQGSEATYESGFVIDKFPISRPNLTFSTLTVSNMSPEDSSIYLCSVVEILTEKLFFGSGTQLSVL.

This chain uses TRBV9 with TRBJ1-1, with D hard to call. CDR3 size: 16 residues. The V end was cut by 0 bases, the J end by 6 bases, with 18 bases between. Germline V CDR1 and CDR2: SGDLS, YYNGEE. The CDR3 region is CASSVGAVGLEAEAFF. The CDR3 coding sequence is TGTGCCAGCAGCGTAGGAGCAGTAGGACTGGAGGCTGAAGCTTTCTTT.

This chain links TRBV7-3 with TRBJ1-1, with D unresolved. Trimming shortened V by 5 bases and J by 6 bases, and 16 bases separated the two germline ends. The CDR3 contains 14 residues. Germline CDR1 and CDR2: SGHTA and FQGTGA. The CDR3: CASSPGPLPPEAFF. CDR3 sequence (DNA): TGTGCCAGCAGCCCCGGCCCTCTTCCCCCTGAAGCTTTCTTT.

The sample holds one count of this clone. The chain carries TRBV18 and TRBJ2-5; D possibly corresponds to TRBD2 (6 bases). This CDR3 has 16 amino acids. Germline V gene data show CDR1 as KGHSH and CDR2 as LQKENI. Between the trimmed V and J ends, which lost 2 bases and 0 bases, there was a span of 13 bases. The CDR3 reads CASSPVGGGYQETQYF. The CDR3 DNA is TGTGCCAGCTCACCAGTGGGAGGTGGTTACCAAGAGACCCAGTACTTC.

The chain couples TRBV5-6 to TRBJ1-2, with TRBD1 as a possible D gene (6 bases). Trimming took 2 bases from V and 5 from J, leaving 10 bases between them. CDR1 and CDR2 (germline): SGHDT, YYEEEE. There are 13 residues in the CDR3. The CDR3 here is CASSLSQGYGYTF. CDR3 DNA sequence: TGTGCCAGCAGCTTATCACAGGGTTATGGCTACACCTTC.

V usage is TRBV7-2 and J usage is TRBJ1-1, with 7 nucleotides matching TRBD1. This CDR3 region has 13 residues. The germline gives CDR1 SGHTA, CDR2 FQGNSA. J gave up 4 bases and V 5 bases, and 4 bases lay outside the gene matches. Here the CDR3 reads CASSQGTATEAFF. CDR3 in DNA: TGTGCCAGCAGCCAAGGGACAGCCACTGAAGCTTTCTTT.

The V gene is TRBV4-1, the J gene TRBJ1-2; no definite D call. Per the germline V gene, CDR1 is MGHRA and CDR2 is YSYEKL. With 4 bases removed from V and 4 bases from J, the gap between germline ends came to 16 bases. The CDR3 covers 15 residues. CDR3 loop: CASSPGPSNGYGYTF. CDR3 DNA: TGCGCCAGCAGCCCGGGCCCCAGTAACGGCTATGGCTACACCTTC.

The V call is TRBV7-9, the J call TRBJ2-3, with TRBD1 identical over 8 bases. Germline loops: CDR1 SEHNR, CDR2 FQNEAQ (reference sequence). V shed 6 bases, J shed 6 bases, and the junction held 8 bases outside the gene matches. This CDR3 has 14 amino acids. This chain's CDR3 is CASSRGQGGDTQYF. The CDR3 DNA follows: TGTGCCAGCAGTCGCGGACAGGGCGGGGATACGCAGTATTTT.

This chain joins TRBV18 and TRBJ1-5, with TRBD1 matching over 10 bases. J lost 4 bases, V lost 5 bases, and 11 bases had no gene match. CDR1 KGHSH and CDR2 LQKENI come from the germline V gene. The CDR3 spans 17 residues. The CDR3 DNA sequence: TGTGCCAGCTCATCGTCTAATCCGGGACAGGGGAATCAGCCCCAGCATTTT. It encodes CASSSSNPGQGNQPQHF.

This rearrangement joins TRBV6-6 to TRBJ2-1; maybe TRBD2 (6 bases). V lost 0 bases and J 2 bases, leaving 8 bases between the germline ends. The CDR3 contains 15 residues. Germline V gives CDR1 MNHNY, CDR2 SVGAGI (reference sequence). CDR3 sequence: CASSYSTGAYNEQFF. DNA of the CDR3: TGTGCCAGCAGTTACTCGACGGGGGCCTACAATGAGCAGTTCTTC.

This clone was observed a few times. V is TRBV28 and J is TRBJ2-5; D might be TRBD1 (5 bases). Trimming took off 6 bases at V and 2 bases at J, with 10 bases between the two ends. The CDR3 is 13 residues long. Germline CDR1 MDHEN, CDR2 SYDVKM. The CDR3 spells CASSGHRQETQYF. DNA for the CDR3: TGTGCCAGCAGCGGACATCGTCAAGAGACCCAGTACTTC.

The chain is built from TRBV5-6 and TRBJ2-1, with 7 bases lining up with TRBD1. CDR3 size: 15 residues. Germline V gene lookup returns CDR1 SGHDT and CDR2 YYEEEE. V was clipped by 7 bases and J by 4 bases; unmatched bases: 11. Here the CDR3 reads CASGDRGQPYNEQFF. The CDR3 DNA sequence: TGTGCCAGCGGTGATAGGGGACAGCCTTACAATGAGCAGTTCTTC.